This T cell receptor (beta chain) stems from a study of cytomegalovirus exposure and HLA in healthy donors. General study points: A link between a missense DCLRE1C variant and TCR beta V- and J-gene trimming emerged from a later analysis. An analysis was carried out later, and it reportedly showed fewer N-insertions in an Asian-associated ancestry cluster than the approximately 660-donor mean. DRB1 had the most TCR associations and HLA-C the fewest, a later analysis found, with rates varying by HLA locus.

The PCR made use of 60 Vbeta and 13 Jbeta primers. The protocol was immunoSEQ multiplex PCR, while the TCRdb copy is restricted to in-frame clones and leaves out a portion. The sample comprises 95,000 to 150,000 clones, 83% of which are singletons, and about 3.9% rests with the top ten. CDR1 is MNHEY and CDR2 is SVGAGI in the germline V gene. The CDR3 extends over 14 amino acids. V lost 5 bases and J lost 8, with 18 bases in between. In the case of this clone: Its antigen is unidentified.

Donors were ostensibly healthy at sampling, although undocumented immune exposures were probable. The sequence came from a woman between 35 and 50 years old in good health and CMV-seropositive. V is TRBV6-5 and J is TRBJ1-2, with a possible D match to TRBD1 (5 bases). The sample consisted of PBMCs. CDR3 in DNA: TGTGCCAGCAGTCCCGCGGGGGGGAATGTAGGCTACACCTTC. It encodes CASSPAGGNVGYTF.